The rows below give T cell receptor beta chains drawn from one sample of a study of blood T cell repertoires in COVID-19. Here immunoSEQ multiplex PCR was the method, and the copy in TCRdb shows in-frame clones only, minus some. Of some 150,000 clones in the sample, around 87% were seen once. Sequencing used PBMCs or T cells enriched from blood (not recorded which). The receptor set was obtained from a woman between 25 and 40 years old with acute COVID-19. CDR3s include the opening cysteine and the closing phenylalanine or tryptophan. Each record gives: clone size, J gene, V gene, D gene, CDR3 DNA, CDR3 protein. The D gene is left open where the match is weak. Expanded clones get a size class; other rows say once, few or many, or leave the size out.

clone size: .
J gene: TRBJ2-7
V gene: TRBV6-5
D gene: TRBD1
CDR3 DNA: TGTGCCAGCAGTTTTACACAGGGGAACTACGAGCAGTACTTC
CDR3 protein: CASSFTQGNYEQYF

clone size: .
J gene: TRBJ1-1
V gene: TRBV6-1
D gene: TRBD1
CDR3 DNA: TGTGCCAGCAGTGATCAGGGGGCGGGTACTGAAGCTTTCTTT
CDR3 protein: CASSDQGAGTEAFF

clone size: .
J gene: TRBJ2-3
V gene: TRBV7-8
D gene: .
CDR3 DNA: TGTGCCAGCATAAACAAGTCATCACCAGATACGCAGTATTTT
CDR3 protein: CASINKSSPDTQYF

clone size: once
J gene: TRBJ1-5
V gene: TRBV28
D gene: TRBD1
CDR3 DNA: TGTGCCAGCAGTGGACAGGGCAATCAGCCCCAGCATTTT
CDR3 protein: CASSGQGNQPQHF

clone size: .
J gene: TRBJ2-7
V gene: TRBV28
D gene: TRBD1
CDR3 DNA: TGTGCCAGCAGTTTAAGACAGGGGGAGCAGTACTTC
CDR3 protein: CASSLRQGEQYF

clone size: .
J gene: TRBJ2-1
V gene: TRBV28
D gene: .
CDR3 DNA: TGTGCCAGCAGTTTGGGCGAAATACGTCCTTCCTCCTCCAATGAGCAGTTCTTC
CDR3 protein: CASSLGEIRPSSSNEQFF

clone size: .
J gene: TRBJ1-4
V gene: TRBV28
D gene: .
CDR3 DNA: TGTGCCAGCAGGCAGGGAGGAATTGGAAAACTGTTTTTT
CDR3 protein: CASRQGGIGKLFF

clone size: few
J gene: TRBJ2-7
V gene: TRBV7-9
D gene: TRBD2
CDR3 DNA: TGTGCCAGCAGCCCACGGGGGGTATCCGAGCAGTACTTC
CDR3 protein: CASSPRGVSEQYF

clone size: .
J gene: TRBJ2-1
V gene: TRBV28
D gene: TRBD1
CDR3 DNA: TGTGCCAGCAAAGGGACAGGGGGCTACAATGAGCAGTTCTTC
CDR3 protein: CASKGTGGYNEQFF

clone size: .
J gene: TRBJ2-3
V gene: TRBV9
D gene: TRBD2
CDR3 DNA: TGTGCCAGCAGCGTACTAGCGGGGAACACAGATACGCAGTATTTT
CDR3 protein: CASSVLAGNTDTQYF

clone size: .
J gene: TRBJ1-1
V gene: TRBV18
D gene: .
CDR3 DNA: TGTGCCAGCTCACCGAACGTACAGGGTACTCAGAACACTGAAGCTTTCTTT
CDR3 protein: CASSPNVQGTQNTEAFF

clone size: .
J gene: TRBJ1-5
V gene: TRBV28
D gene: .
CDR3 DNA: TGTGCCAGCAGTTTGAGGGATTATAGCAATCAGCCCCAGCATTTT
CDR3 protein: CASSLRDYSNQPQHF

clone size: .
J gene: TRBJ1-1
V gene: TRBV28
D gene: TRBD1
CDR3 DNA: TGTGCCAGCAGTACCCGGGACAGGGGTGAAGCTTTCTTT
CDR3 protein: CASSTRDRGEAFF

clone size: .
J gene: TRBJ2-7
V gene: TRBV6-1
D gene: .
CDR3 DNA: TGTGCCAGCAGTTCCGGTTCGACTTCGGGCTACGAGCAGTACTTC
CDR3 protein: CASSSGSTSGYEQYF

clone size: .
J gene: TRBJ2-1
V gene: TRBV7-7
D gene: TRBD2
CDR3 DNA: TGTGCTAGCTCCCCTTCTAGCGGGAGGGTCAATGAGCAGTTCTTC
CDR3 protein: CASSPSSGRVNEQFF

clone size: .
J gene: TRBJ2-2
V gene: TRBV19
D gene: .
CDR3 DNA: TGTGCCAGTAGTATTTTAAGGTTACAGCTCGCGAACACCGGGGAGCTGTTTTTT
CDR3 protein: CASSILRLQLANTGELFF

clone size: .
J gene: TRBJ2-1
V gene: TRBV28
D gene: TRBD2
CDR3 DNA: TGTGCCAGCACTTTGCGTAGCGGGAGATCGGCGGTCTACAATGAGCAGTTCTTC
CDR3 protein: CASTLRSGRSAVYNEQFF

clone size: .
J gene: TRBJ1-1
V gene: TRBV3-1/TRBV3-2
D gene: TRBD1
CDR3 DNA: TGTGCCAGCAGCCAAGGCGACAGGGAGTGGACTGAAGCTTTCTTT
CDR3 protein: CASSQGDREWTEAFF

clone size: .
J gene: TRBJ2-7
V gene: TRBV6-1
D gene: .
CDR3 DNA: TGTGCCAGCAGTGAACAAACAGGGATCGGGATAGGGCAGTACTTC
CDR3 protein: CASSEQTGIGIGQYF

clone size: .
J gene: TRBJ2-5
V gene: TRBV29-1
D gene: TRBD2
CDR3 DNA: TGCAGCTCCGACGGGACTAGCGGGAGAGAGACCCAGTACTTC
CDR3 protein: CSSDGTSGRETQYF

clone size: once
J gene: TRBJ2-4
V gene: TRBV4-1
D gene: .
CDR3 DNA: TGCGCCAGCAGCCGACTCCCGTACTTC
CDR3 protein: CASSRLPYF

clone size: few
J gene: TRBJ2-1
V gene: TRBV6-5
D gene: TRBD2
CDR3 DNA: TGTGCCAGCAGTTACGCTAGCGGGATGCGAAATGAGCAGTTCTTC
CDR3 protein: CASSYASGMRNEQFF

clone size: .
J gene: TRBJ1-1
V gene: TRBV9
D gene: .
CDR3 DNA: TGTGCCAGCAGCGTAGGTCCAGGGACTGAAGCTTTCTTT
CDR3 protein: CASSVGPGTEAFF

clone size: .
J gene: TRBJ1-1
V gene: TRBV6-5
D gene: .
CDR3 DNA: TGTGCCAGCAGGGCACAGGGTCTCGCTGAAGCTTTCTTT
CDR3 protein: CASRAQGLAEAFF

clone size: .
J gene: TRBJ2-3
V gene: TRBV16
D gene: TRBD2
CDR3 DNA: TGTGCCAGCAGCCAATCGACTAGCGGGAGGTCAGATACGCAGTATTTT
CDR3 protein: CASSQSTSGRSDTQYF

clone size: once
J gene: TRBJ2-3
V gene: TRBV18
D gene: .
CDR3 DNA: TGTGCCAGCTCACCCTCGAATCCAGGACAACCCACAGATACGCAGTATTTT
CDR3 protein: CASSPSNPGQPTDTQYF

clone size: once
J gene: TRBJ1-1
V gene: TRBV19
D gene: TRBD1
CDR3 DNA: TGTGCCAGTAGTAGACCCGGGACAGGGCTACGGTTGAACACTGAAGCTTTCTTT
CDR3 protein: CASSRPGTGLRLNTEAFF

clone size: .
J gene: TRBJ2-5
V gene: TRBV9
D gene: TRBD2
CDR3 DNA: TGTGCCAGCAGCACAAACTCGGCGGGAGGGAGTAGGACCCAGTACTTC
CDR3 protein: CASSTNSAGGSRTQYF

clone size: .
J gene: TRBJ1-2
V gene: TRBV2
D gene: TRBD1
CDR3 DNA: TGTGCCAGCAGTGAAGCGCTTATCAGGGGGCGAGGAAACGGCTACACCTTC
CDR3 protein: CASSEALIRGRGNGYTF

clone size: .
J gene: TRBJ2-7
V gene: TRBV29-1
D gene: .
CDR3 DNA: TGCAGCGCAAAGTTTGGGGGGACGCGGGACTACGAGCAGTACTTC
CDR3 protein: CSAKFGGTRDYEQYF

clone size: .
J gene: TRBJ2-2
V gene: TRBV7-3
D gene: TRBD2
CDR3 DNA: TGTGCCAGCAGCCAACTAGCGGCCGCGAACACCGGGGAGCTGTTTTTT
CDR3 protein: CASSQLAAANTGELFF

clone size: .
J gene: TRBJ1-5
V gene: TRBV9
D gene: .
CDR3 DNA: TGTGCCAGCAGCCTTACCGGGGGCAATCAGCCCCAGCATTTT
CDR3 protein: CASSLTGGNQPQHF

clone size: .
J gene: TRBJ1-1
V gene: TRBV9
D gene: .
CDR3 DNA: TGTGCCAGCAGCGTAACCCCAGGGGATGAAGCTTTCTTT
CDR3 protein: CASSVTPGDEAFF

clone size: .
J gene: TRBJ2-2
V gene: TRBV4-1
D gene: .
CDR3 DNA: TGCGCCAGCAGACCAAGCCCCGGGAACACCGGGGAGCTGTTTTTT
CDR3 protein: CASRPSPGNTGELFF